The sequence of this T cell receptor beta chain was determined in a study of beta chain features in type 1 diabetes. Study at large: Cell yields, gender and age were similar in healthy donors and patients.

Sorted CD4+ subsets: naive, central memory, regulatory, stem cell-like memory (CD45RO/CCR7/CD25/CD127/CD95/CD27 panel). The table lists this clone with a few counts. Its antigen is currently unknown. Study observations and caveats: Across all four CD4+ subsets, people with type 1 diabetes showed modestly shorter TCRB CDR3s. In cDNA sequencing, cells with high TCR expression could be over-represented.

Expressed TCRB transcripts were sequenced because the isolated RNA had all been reverse transcribed beforehand. Method: immunoSEQ multiplex PCR; TCRdb's copy keeps in-frame clones and lacks some. The repertoire holds 100,000 to 150,000 clones, with about 18% as singletons. The CDR3 contains 14 residues. The V and J ends lost 3 bases and 0 bases respectively, with 10 bases between them. CDR1 and CDR2 (germline): SGHRS, YFSETQ. This sequence was found in a man aged 18 to 29 with type 1 diabetes. The chain combines TRBV5-1 with TRBJ2-7; D is ambiguous. Sequencing input: central memory CD4+ T cells from blood. The CDR3 here is CASSYQDLSYEQYF. The CDR3 DNA reads as TGCGCCAGCAGCTACCAGGACCTCTCCTACGAGCAGTACTTC. Full variable domain (missing parts from reference TRBV5-1 and TRBJ2-7): KAGVTQTPRYLIKTRGQQVTLSCSPISGHRSVSWYQQTPGQGLQFLFEYFSETQRNKGNFPGRFSGRQFSNSRSEMNVSTLELGDSALYLCASSYQDLSYEQYFGPGTRLTVT.